This TCR beta chain derives from a study of Graves' ophthalmopathy and Graves' hyperthyroidism. Study findings and constraints: Most expanded thyroid clonotypes above 0.001 frequency also appeared in blood. Prediction of ophthalmopathy progression reached about 65% sensitivity and around 76% specificity.

Amplifying from RNA transcripts, the study obtained TCR beta CDR3 regions. The authors performed first-round RT-PCR with HTBI primers and then a second-round multiplex PCR. TCRdb re-derived calls from the multiplex PCR reads in MiXCR, one entry per CDR3 protein. The sample includes 200,000 to 250,000 distinct CDR3 sequences, about 22% of them seen just once. With regard to this clonotype: What it recognizes is unknown.

The junction had 12 bases not matched to a gene; V was cut back by 6 bases and J by 12 bases. The V gene's germline CDR1 is SGHRS and CDR2 YFSETQ. This CDR3 has 13 residues. Where ophthalmopathy was present, donors had moderate-to-severe activity, CAS ≥3, NOSPECS ≥4 and duration under 3 months. If patients had other autoimmune diseases, uncontrolled infections, pregnancy or lactation, they were excluded. V usage is TRBV5-1 and J usage is TRBJ2-1, with TRBD2 matching over 7 bases. Sequenced material: peripheral blood. The receptor comes from a woman aged 50 to 60 with Graves' ophthalmopathy. In DNA form, the CDR3 reads TGCGCCAGCAACGGGGGAGGGGTTAATCTGCAGTTCTTC. It is translated as CASNGGGVNLQFF.